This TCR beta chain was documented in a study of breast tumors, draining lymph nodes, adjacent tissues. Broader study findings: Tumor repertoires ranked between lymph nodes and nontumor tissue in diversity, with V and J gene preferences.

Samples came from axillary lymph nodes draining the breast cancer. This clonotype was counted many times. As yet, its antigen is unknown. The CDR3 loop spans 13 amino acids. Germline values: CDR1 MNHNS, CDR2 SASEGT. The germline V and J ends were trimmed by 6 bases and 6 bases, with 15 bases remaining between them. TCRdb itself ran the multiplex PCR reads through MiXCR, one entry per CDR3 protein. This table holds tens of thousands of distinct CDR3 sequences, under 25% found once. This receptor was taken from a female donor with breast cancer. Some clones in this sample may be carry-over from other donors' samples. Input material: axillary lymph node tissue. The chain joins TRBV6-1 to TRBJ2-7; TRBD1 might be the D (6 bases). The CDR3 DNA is TGTGCCAGCAGGGACGAGCGAGGGGGCGAGCAGTACTTC. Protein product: CASRDERGGEQYF.